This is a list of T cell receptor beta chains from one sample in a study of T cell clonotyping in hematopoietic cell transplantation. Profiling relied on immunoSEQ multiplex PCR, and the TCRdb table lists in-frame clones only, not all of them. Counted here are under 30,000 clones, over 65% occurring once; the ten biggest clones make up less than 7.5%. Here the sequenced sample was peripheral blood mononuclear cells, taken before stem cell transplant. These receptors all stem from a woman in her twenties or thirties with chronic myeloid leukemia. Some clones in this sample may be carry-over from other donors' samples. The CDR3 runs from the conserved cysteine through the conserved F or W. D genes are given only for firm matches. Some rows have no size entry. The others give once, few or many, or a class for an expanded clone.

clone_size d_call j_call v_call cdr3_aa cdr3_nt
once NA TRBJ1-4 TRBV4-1 CASSQGRPLPTNEKLFF TGCGCCAGCAGCCAAGGGCGGCCACTCCCAACTAATGAAAAACTGTTTTTT
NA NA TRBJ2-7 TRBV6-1 CATSSRDEQYF TGTGCCACCTCTAGTAGGGACGAGCAGTACTTC
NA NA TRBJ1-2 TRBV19 CAANRGGSGYTF TGTGCCGCAAACCGGGGGGGAAGCGGCTACACCTTC
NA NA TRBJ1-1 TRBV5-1 CASTAPGRSWEAFF TGCGCCAGCACGGCCCCAGGGCGTTCGTGGGAAGCTTTCTTT
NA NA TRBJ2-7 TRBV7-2 CASSFEGISYEQYF TGTGCCAGCAGCTTCGAGGGCATCTCCTACGAGCAGTACTTC
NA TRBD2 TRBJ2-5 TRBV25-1 CASSEGLAGGRGETQYF TGTGCCAGCAGTGAGGGACTAGCGGGGGGGCGGGGAGAGACCCAGTACTTC
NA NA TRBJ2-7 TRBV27 CASGRGYEQYF TGTGCCAGCGGTAGGGGTTACGAGCAGTACTTC
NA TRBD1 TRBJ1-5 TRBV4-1 CASSQAQGAGEPQHF TGCGCCAGCAGCCAAGCACAGGGGGCGGGTGAGCCCCAGCATTTT
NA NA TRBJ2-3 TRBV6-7 CASSYRSTDTQYF TGTGCCAGCAGTTACAGGAGCACAGATACGCAGTATTTT
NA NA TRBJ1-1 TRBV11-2 CASSLGQVEGSEAFF TGTGCCAGCAGCTTAGGCCAGGTAGAAGGGTCTGAAGCTTTCTTT
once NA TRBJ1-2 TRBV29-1 CSAQVTQHGYTF TGCAGCGCCCAGGTGACACAGCATGGCTACACCTTC
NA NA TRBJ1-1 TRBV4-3 CASSQDPGQGNTEAFF TGCGCCAGCAGCCAAGATCCAGGTCAGGGGAACACTGAAGCTTTCTTT
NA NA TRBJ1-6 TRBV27 CASTTLRGSGNSPLHF TGTGCCAGCACAACTTTGAGAGGCAGTGGTAATTCACCCCTCCACTTT
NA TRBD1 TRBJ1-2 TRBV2 CASRNPTGNYGYTF TGTGCCAGCAGGAATCCGACAGGGAACTATGGCTACACCTTC
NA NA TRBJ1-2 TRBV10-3 CAISAKGTAGRLNYGYTF TGTGCCATCAGCGCTAAGGGGACGGCCGGTCGATTGAACTATGGCTACACCTTC
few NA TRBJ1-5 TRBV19 CASSPGLGDLQPQHF TGTGCCAGTAGTCCGGGACTAGGGGACTTGCAGCCCCAGCATTTT
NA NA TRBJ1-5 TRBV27 CASSWGAEGQPQHF TGTGCCAGCAGTTGGGGGGCGGAGGGTCAGCCCCAGCATTTT
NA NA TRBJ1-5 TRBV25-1 CASSVGGQPQHF TGTGCCAGCAGTGTTGGGGGTCAGCCCCAGCATTTT
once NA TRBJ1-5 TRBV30 CAWSVGSNQPQHF TGTGCCTGGAGTGTGGGTAGCAATCAGCCCCAGCATTTT
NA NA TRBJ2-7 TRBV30 CALQENLSLEQYF TGTGCCCTACAGGAGAACCTGTCCCTGGAGCAGTACTTC